A selection of T cell receptor beta chains follows, all from one sample in a study of blood T cells in healthy people across ages. TCRdb ran MiXCR on the 5' RACE reads and lists one entry per CDR3 protein. The sample includes 1.5 million to 2 million distinct CDR3 sequences, 40% to 55% of them seen just once. Sequencing used blood. All receptors derive from a middle-aged woman in good health. The CDR3 runs from the conserved cysteine through the conserved F or W. Each record gives: V gene, J gene, CDR3 protein.

>TRBV20-1|TRBJ1-1
CSGHDGDMNTEAFF
>TRBV5-4|TRBJ1-6
CASSLDTGEDSPLHF
>TRBV29-1|TRBJ1-2
CSVEGFRGYTF
>TRBV2|TRBJ2-3
CASSEPGLAGTDTQYF
>TRBV7-9|TRBJ1-2
CASSLLTAGGYTF
>TRBV2|TRBJ2-3
CASSYDRASTDTQYF
>TRBV6-2/TRBV6-3|TRBJ2-7
CASPAQYEQYF
>TRBV6-6|TRBJ1-6
CASSNQGGRNSPLHF
>TRBV4-3|-
CASSQDDTYEQYF
>TRBV4-3|TRBJ2-5
CASSPAKKGAPNTMGTQYF
>TRBV10-3|TRBJ2-1
CAISPGQTHNEQFF
>TRBV29-1|TRBJ1-1
CSVNRDVGTEAFF
>TRBV9|TRBJ2-5
CASSVAIADVRTQYF
>TRBV20-1|TRBJ1-2
CSARDPTGDSYGYTF
>TRBV10-3|TRBJ2-5
CAISGLRDSNGETQYF
>TRBV9|TRBJ2-3
CASSVELTGQPTYTQYF
>TRBV5-1|TRBJ2-7
CASSVRTGAYEQYF